This record looks at one T cell receptor (beta chain) sequence and its context. Its antigen remains unidentified. TCRdb re-called the reads with MiXCR, one entry per CDR3 protein. The sample contains about 530,000 distinct CDR3 sequences, 26% of which appear only once. The data were obtained in a study of T cell repertoires in cytomegalovirus infection. Overall study: Indications came from public TCR beta signatures; they pointed to CMV infection and to a matching HLA type. Study-wide results and limits: Summed frequency of public TCR beta families distinguished CMV carriers with the relevant HLA. Dominant in the ex vivo response were TCR beta clonotypes restricted by HLA-C and specific for CMV.

The CDR3 is made up of 14 amino acids. Germline CDR1 SGHNT, CDR2 YYREEE (reference sequence). Trimming cost V 0 bases and J 8 bases, with 12 bases left between them. The chain recombines TRBV5-4 with TRBJ2-1; D ambiguous. This sequence was found in a human donor in good health (CMV status not recorded). Some clones in this sample may be carry-over from other donors' samples. Sequenced material: PBMCs. The DNA for the CDR3 is TGTGCCAGCAGCTTGGCCTCGGTCGTCGATGAGCAGTTCTTC. Its protein product is CASSLASVVDEQFF.